The source of this T cell receptor beta chain is a study of blood T cell repertoires in COVID-19. Across the study: PBMCs, B-cell-depleted T cells, or T cells provided the cDNA or gDNA that made up the material.

TCRdb's table, derived via immunoSEQ multiplex PCR, lists solely in-frame clones and lacks some. Of about 45,000 clones in the sample, 65% to 85% were seen once. This CDR3 contains 15 residues. Germline V gene lookup returns CDR1 MNHNS and CDR2 SASEGT. V was cut by 3 bases and J by 4 bases, with 16 bases left in between. The chain employs TRBV6-1 and TRBJ2-7; D may be TRBD2 (7 bases). Sequences were obtained from peripheral blood. This clonotype was sampled from a woman of 80 years or more with acute or convalescent COVID-19. The CDR3, as DNA: TGTGCCAGCAGTGATCCCGGGGGGCGTCCATACGAGCAGTACTTC. It is translated as CASSDPGGRPYEQYF.